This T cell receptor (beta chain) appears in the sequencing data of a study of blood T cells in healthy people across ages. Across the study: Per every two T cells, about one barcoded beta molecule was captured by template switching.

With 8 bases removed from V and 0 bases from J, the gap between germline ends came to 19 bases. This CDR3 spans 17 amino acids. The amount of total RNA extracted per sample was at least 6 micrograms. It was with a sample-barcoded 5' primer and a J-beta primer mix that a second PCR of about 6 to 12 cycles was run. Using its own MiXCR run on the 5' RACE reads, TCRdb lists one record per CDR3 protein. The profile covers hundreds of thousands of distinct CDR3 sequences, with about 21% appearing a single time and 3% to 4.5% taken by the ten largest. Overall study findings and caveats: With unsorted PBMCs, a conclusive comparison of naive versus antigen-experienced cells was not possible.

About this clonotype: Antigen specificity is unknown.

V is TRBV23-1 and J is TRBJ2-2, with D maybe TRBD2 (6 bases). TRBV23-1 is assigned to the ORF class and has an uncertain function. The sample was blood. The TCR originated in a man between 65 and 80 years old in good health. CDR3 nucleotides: TGCGCCAGCGGGGAACCAACGGGACTCTCGAACACCGGGGAGCTGTTTTTT. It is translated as CASGEPTGLSNTGELFF.